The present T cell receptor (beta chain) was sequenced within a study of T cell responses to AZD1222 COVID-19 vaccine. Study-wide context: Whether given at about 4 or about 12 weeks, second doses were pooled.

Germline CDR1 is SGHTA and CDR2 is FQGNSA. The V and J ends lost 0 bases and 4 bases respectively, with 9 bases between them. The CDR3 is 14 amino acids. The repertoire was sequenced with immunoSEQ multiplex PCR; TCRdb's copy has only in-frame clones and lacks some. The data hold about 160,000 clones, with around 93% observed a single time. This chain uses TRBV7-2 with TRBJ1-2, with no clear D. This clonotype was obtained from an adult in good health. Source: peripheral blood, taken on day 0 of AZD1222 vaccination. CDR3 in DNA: TGTGCCAGCAGCTTAGCTCGGGCCCCCTATGGCTACACCTTC. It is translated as CASSLARAPYGYTF.